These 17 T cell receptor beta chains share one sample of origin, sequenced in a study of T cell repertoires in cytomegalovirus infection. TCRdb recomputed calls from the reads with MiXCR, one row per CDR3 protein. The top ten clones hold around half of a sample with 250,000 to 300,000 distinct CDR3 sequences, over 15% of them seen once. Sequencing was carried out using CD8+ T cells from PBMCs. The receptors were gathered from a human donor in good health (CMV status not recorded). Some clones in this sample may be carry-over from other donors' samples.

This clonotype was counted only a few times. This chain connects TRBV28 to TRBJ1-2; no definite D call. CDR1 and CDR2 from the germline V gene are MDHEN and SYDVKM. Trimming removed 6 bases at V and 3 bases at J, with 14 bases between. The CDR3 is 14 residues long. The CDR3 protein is CASSARRLDYGYTF. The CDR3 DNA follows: TGTGCCAGCAGCGCAAGGAGGCTAGACTATGGCTACACCTTC.

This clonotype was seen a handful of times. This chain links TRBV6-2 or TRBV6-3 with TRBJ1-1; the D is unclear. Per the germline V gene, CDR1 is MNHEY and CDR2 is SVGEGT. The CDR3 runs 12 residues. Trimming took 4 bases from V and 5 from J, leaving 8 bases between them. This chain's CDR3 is CASSSIGTEAFF. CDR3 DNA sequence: TGTGCCAGCAGTTCCATAGGGACTGAAGCTTTCTTT.

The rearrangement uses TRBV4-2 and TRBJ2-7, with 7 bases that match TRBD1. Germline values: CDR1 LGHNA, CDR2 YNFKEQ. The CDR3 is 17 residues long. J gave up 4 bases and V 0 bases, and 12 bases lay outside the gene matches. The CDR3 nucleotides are TGTGCCAGCAGCCAAGAATCTCTCGGGGCAGGGGGATACGAGCAGTACTTC. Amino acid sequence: CASSQESLGAGGYEQYF.

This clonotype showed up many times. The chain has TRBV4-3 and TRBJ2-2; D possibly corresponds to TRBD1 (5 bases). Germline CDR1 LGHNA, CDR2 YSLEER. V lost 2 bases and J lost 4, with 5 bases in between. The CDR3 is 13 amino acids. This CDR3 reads CASSQRGTGELFF. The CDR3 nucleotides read TGCGCCAGCAGCCAAAGGGGCACCGGGGAGCTGTTTTTT.

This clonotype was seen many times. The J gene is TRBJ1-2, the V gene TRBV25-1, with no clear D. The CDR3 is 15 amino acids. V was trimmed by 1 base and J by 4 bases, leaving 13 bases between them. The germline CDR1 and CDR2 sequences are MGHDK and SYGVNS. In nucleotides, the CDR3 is TGTGCCAGCAGTGAATTAGGGTCGAAATTCTATGGCTACACCTTC. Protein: CASSELGSKFYGYTF.

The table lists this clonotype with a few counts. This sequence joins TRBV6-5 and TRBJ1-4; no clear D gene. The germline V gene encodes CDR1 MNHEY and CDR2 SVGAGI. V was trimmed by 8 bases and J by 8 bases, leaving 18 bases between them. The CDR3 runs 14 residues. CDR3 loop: CASATKEWGEKLFF. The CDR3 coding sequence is TGTGCCAGCGCGACCAAGGAATGGGGAGAAAAACTGTTTTTT.

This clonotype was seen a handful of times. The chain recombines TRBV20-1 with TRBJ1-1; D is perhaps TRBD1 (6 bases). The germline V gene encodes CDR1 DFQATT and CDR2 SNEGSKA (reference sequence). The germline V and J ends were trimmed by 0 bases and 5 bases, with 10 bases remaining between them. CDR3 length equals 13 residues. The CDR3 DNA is TGCAGTGCTAGAGATATCGGGACAACTGAAGCTTTCTTT. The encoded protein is CSARDIGTTEAFF.

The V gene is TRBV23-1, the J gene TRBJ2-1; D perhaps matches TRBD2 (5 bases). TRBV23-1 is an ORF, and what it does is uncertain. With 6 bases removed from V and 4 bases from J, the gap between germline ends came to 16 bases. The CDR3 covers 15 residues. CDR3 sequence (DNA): TGCGCCAGCAGCCCGACGGGGAAGGCTTACAATGAGCAGTTCTTC. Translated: CASSPTGKAYNEQFF.

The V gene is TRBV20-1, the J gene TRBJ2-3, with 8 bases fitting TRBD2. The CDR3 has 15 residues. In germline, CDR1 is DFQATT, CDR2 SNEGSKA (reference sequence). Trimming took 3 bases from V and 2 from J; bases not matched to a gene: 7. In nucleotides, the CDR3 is TGCAGTGCTAGCGCCCCGACTAGCGACACAGATACGCAGTATTTT. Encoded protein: CSASAPTSDTDTQYF.

In DNA form, the CDR3 reads TGTGCCAGCAGTCCAACATTGCCGGGACCCCAGCATTTT. This encodes CASSPTLPGPQHF. The rearrangement uses TRBV28 and TRBJ1-5; D call uncertain. Germline CDR1 MDHEN, CDR2 SYDVKM. V was cut by 5 bases and J by 10 bases, with 15 bases left in between. The CDR3 covers 13 residues.

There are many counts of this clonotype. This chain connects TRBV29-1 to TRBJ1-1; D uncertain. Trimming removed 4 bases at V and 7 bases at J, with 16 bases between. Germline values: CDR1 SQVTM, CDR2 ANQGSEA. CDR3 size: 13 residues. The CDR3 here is CSVVGGPKGEAFF. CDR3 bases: TGCAGCGTTGTCGGCGGACCGAAGGGTGAAGCTTTCTTT.

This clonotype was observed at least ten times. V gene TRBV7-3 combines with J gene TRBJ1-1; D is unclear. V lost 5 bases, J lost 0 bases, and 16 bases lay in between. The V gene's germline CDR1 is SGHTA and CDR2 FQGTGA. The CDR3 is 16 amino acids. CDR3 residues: CASSLRPAPMNTEAFF. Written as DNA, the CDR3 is TGTGCCAGCAGCCTCAGACCGGCACCCATGAACACTGAAGCTTTCTTT. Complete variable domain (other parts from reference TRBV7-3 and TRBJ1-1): GAGVSQTPSNKVTEKGKYVELRCDPISGHTALYWYRQSLGQGPEFLIYFQGTGAADDSGLPNDRFFAVRPEGSVSTLKIQRTERGDSAVYLCASSLRPAPMNTEAFFGQGTRLTVV.

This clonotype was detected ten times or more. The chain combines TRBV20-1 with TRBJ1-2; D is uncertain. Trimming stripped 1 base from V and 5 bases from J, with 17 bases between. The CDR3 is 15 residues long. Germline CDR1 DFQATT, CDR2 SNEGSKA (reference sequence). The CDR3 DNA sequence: TGCAGTGCTAGAGCCACAGAGTCAAGGGTTTATGGCTACACCTTC. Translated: CSARATESRVYGYTF.

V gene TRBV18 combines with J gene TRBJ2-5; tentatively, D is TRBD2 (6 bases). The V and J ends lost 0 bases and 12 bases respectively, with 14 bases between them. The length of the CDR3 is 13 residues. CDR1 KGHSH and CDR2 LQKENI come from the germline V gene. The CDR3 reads CASSPPTGVAEYF. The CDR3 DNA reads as TGTGCCAGCTCACCACCGACGGGGGTCGCCGAGTACTTC.

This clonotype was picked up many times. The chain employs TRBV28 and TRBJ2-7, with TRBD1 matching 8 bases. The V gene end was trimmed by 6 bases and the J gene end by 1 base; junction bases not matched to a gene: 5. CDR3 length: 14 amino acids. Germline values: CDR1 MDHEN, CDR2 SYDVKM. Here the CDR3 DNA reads TGTGCCAGCAGCCGCCGGACAGGGTCCTACGAGCAGTACTTC. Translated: CASSRRTGSYEQYF. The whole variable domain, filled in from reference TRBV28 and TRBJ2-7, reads DVKVTQSSRYLVKRTGEKVFLECVQDMDHENMFWYRQDPGLGLRLIYFSYDVKMKEKGDIPEGYSVSREKKERFSLILESASTNQTSMYLCASSRRTGSYEQYFGPGTRLTVT.

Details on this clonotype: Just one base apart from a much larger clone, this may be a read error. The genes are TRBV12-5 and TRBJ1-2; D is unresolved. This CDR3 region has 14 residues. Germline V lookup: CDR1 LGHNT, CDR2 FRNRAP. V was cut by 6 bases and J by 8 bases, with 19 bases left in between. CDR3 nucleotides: TGTGCTAGTGGCCCTCAACCTCACATAGGGGGCTACACCTTC. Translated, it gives CASGPQPHIGGYTF.

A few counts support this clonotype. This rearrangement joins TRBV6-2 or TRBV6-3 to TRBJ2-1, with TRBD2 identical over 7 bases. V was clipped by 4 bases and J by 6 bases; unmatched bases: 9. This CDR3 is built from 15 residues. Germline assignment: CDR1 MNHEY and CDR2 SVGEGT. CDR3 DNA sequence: TGTGCCAGCAGTTTCCTCGCGGGGGTTGGCAATGAGCAGTTCTTC. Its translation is CASSFLAGVGNEQFF.